This T cell receptor beta chain was identified during a study of vaccination and CD4 T cells after COVID-19. For the study at large: Overlapping peptides covering the spike proteins of SARS-CoV-2, HCoV-NL63, HCoV-OC43 and HCoV-229E were added to stimulate cells.

As concerns this clonotype: What it binds is not known.

The study sequenced cultured CD4+ T cell DNA using the Oncomine TCR Beta short-read assay. Each CDR3 protein gets one entry after TCRdb re-called the PCR reads with MiXCR. The sample lists about 18,000 distinct CDR3 sequences, about half occurring once. Treatment reported: roughly 10-day PBMC culture with coronavirus spike peptide pools or control peptides (ViraFEST assay). The source is a human donor who had recovered from COVID-19. The source material was CD4+ T cells from blood, cultured in vitro, sampled before SARS-CoV-2 vaccination.

CDR3 nucleotides: TGTGCCACCAGCAGAGTGGGATTCTACAGCGGGAGTGGGACAGATACGCAGTATTTT. Translating it yields CATSRVGFYSGSGTDTQYF. The chain is built from TRBV15 and TRBJ2-3, with 8 bases fitting TRBD2. Trimming took 1 base from V and 3 from J; bases not matched to a gene: 15. Germline lookup yields CDR1 LNHNV and CDR2 YYDKDF (reference sequence). The CDR3 runs to 19 residues. Filled out from reference TRBV15 and TRBJ2-3, the complete variable domain reads DAMVIQNPRYQVTQFGKPVTLSCSQTLNHNVMYWYQQKSSQAPKLLFHYYDKDFNNEADTPDNFQSRRPNTSFCFLDIRSPGLGDTAMYLCATSRVGFYSGSGTDTQYFGPGTRLTVL.